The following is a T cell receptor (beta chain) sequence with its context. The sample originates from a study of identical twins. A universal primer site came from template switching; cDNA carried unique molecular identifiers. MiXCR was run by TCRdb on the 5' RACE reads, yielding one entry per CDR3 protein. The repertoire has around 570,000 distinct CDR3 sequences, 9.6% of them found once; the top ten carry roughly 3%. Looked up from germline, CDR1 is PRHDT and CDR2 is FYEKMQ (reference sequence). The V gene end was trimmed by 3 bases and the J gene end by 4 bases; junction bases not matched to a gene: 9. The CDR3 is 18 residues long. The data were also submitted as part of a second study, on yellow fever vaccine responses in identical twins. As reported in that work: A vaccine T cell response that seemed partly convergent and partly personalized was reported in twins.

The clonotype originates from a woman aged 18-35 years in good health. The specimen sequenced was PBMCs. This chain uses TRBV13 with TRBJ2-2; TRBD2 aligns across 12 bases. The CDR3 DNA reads TGTGCCAGCAGCTTGAACCTCCTAGCGGGGGGGAGCACCGGGGAGCTGTTTTTT. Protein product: CASSLNLLAGGSTGELFF. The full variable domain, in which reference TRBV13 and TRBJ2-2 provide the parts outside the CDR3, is AAGVIQSPRHLIKEKRETATLKCYPIPRHDTVYWYQQGPGQDPQFLISFYEKMQSDKGSIPDRFSAQQFSDYHSELNMSSLELGDSALYFCASSLNLLAGGSTGELFFGEGSRLTVL.